These T cell receptor beta chains were read from a single sample in a study of cytomegalovirus exposure and HLA in healthy donors. Measured with immunoSEQ multiplex PCR; TCRdb has only the in-frame clones, and not every one. The sample records roughly 80,000 clones, under 80% being singletons. Input material: PBMCs. The receptors originated from a woman aged 50 to 65 in good health and CMV-seropositive. Each CDR3 is given with its conserved first and last residue. The D gene is left open where the match is weak. Size is omitted from some rows. Given values are once, few, many or a class for expanded clones.

TRBJ2-3,-,-,TRBV11-3,CASSPGAADTQYF,TGTGCCAGCAGCCCTGGGGCCGCAGATACGCAGTATTTT
TRBJ2-5,-,-,TRBV7-9,CASSWGEETQYF,TGTGCCAGCAGCTGGGGGGAGGAGACCCAGTACTTC
TRBJ1-5,-,-,TRBV6-1,CASSVVWAGINQPQHF,TGTGCCAGCAGTGTTGTATGGGCAGGGATTAATCAGCCCCAGCATTTT
TRBJ1-5,TRBD1,-,TRBV30,CAWSTGVGQPQHF,TGTGCCTGGAGTACAGGGGTCGGTCAGCCCCAGCATTTT
TRBJ2-3,-,-,TRBV6-6,CASSYGRRTDTQYF,TGTGCCAGCAGTTACGGGCGGAGGACAGATACGCAGTATTTT
TRBJ1-1,TRBD1,-,TRBV5-1,CASSPGQGNTEAFF,TGCGCCAGCAGCCCGGGACAGGGCAACACTGAAGCTTTCTTT
TRBJ2-5,-,-,TRBV5-4,CASSLANSQETQYF,TGTGCCAGCAGCTTGGCCAACAGCCAAGAGACCCAGTACTTC
TRBJ1-1,TRBD1,once,TRBV5-4,CASSWGQDEAFF,TGTGCCAGCAGTTGGGGACAGGATGAAGCTTTCTTT
TRBJ1-1,TRBD1,-,TRBV7-9,CSSSPGTEATEAFF,TGTTCCAGCAGCCCCGGGACAGAAGCTACTGAAGCTTTCTTT
TRBJ2-1,TRBD2,few,TRBV6-5,CASSKGLAGAQFF,TGTGCCAGCAGTAAGGGACTAGCGGGAGCGCAGTTCTTC
TRBJ2-7,TRBD2,-,TRBV11-2,CASSLAGGLVSYEQYF,TGTGCCAGCAGCTTGGCGGGGGGGCTGGTGTCCTACGAGCAGTACTTC
TRBJ1-2,-,-,TRBV10-3,CATRGKQGTGYGYTF,TGTGCCACCAGAGGTAAACAGGGAACGGGCTATGGCTACACCTTC
TRBJ2-5,-,once,TRBV11-3,CASSLDGGGAETQYF,TGTGCCAGCAGCTTAGATGGGGGAGGCGCAGAGACCCAGTACTTC
TRBJ1-2,TRBD1,-,TRBV6-1,CASSEETGPPYGYTF,TGTGCCAGCAGTGAAGAGACAGGGCCCCCCTATGGCTACACCTTC
TRBJ1-1,-,-,TRBV6-5,CASSRRLDAEAFF,TGTGCCAGCAGTCGGAGATTAGACGCTGAAGCTTTCTTT
TRBJ1-6,-,-,TRBV2,CASRDETGSGSPLHF,TGTGCCAGCAGGGACGAAACAGGATCGGGTTCACCCCTCCACTTT
TRBJ2-3,TRBD1,-,TRBV10-3,CAISGQGASDTQYF,TGTGCCATCTCGGGACAGGGGGCCTCAGATACGCAGTATTTT
TRBJ2-3,-,few,TRBV29-1,CSVEDPWRSGTDTQYF,TGCAGCGTTGAAGATCCGTGGAGGTCAGGCACAGATACGCAGTATTTT
TRBJ1-5,-,-,TRBV2,CASSEGGVGRPQHF,TGTGCCAGCAGTGAAGGAGGGGTCGGGAGGCCCCAGCATTTT
TRBJ2-3,-,few,TRBV9,CASSVSGGGGFRPTDTQYF,TGTGCCAGCAGCGTATCTGGGGGCGGTGGCTTCCGACCCACAGATACGCAGTATTTT
TRBJ2-4,TRBD1,-,TRBV10-3,CAIRPGTGQKGENIQYF,TGTGCCATCAGGCCCGGGACAGGACAAAAGGGGGAAAACATTCAGTACTTC
TRBJ1-2,TRBD1,once,TRBV4-2,CASSQDPGQGAGYTF,TGTGCCAGCAGCCAAGATCCGGGACAGGGTGCCGGCTACACCTTC
TRBJ2-1,-,few,TRBV5-4,CASSLAWAGAEQFF,TGTGCCAGCAGCTTGGCCTGGGCAGGGGCTGAGCAGTTCTTC
TRBJ1-5,-,-,TRBV28,CASSLRQANQPQHF,TGTGCCAGCAGTTTACGCCAGGCCAATCAGCCCCAGCATTTT
TRBJ1-6,-,once,TRBV11-2,CASSASGISDSPLHF,TGTGCCAGCAGCGCGTCGGGTATCTCAGATTCACCCCTCCACTTT
TRBJ2-2,-,-,TRBV5-4,CASSRGQIGELFF,TGTGCCAGCAGCCGGGGACAAATCGGGGAGCTGTTTTTT
TRBJ1-5,-,-,TRBV5-1,CASSLGGGAADQPQHF,TGCGCCAGCAGCTTGGGAGGAGGGGCTGCGGATCAGCCCCAGCATTTT
TRBJ2-4,TRBD1,-,TRBV9,CASSLTGGWAKNIQYF,TGTGCCAGCAGCTTGACAGGGGGTTGGGCCAAAAACATTCAGTACTTC
TRBJ2-1,TRBD1,-,TRBV14,CASSPGTGGPRFF,TGTGCCAGCAGCCCCGGGACAGGGGGACCCCGGTTCTTC
TRBJ2-2,TRBD2,-,TRBV29-1,CSVALRTSGGVDVGELFF,TGCAGCGTTGCCTTAAGGACTAGCGGGGGGGTAGACGTCGGGGAGCTGTTTTTT
TRBJ2-3,-,-,TRBV5-6,CAGSSFASTDTQYF,TGTGCCGGATCTAGCTTCGCAAGCACAGATACGCAGTATTTT
TRBJ1-2,-,-,TRBV6-4,CASLPSLSGYTF,TGTGCCAGCCTCCCCTCCTTGAGCGGCTACACCTTC
TRBJ1-6,-,-,TRBV5-5,CASSTQVELLYSPLHF,TGTGCCAGCAGCACCCAGGTCGAATTACTTTATTCACCCCTCCACTTT
TRBJ2-5,TRBD2,medium-sized,TRBV5-5,CASSLIGGGGETQYF,TGTGCCAGCAGCTTGATCGGGGGGGGCGGTGAGACCCAGTACTTC
TRBJ2-1,-,-,TRBV28,CASSADNEQFF,TGTGCCAGCAGTGCAGACAATGAGCAGTTCTTC
TRBJ1-1,-,once,TRBV6-6,CASSYSGTKAFF,TGTGCCAGCAGTTACTCCGGGACAAAGGCTTTCTTT
TRBJ2-2,-,-,TRBV11-2,CASSSQGGSGELFF,TGTGCCAGCAGCTCTCAGGGGGGATCCGGGGAGCTGTTTTTT
TRBJ2-3,-,-,TRBV27,CASSSVEEGTDTQYF,TGTGCCAGCAGTTCGGTAGAGGAGGGCACAGATACGCAGTATTTT
TRBJ2-5,-,-,TRBV11-3,CASSLGGQETQYF,TGTGCCAGCAGCTTGGGCGGGCAAGAGACCCAGTACTTC
TRBJ2-3,-,-,TRBV13,CASSPVPGGGDTQYF,TGTGCCAGCAGCCCCGTCCCGGGTGGGGGGGATACGCAGTATTTT